This T cell receptor beta chain was sequenced during a study of human T cells and chemical hapten exposure. The germline CDR1 and CDR2 sequences are MDHEN and SYDVKM. The V end lost 3 bases, the J end lost 0 bases, and 9 bases lay between the germline ends. This CDR3 has 15 residues. Specified time point: pre-sensitization, week 0. Stated treatment: therapeutic diphenylcyclopropenone sensitization with weekly scalp DPC. Extraction of total RNA was performed on unfractionated whole blood. TCRdb reprocessed the RACE reads with MiXCR, giving one entry per CDR3 protein. The table lists approximately 52,000 distinct CDR3 sequences, about 9.6% of them singletons.

Sequenced here: whole blood, sampled in connection with sensitization to the hapten diphenylcyclopropenone (DPC). This chain links TRBV28 with TRBJ2-1, with D perhaps TRBD2 (5 bases). The origin of this receptor is a woman in her thirties with alopecia areata. Some clones in this sample may be carry-over from other donors' samples. The CDR3: CASSLMGSSYNEQFF. The CDR3 DNA is TGTGCCAGCAGTTTGATGGGGAGCTCCTACAATGAGCAGTTCTTC.